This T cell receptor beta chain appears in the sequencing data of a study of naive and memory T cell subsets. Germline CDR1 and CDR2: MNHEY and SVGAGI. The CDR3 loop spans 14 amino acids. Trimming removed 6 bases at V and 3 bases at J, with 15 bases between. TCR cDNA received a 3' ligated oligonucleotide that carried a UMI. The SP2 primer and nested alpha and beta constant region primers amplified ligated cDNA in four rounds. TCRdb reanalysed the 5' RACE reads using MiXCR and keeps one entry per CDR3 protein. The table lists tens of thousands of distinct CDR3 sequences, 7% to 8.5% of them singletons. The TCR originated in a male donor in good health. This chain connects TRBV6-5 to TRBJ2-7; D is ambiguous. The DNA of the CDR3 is TGTGCCAGCAGCGAACCTGGACGGAACTACGAGCAGTACTTC. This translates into CASSEPGRNYEQYF.